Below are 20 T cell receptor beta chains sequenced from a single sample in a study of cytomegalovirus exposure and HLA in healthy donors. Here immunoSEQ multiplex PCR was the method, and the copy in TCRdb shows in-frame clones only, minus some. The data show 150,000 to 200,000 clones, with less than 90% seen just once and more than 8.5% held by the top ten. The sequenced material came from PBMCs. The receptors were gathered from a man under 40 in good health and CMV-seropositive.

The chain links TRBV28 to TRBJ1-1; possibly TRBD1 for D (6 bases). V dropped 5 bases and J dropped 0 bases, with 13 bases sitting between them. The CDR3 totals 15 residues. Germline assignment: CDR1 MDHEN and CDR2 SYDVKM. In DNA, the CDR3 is TGTGCCAGCAGTGCCCACAGGGATGTGAACACTGAAGCTTTCTTT. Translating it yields CASSAHRDVNTEAFF.

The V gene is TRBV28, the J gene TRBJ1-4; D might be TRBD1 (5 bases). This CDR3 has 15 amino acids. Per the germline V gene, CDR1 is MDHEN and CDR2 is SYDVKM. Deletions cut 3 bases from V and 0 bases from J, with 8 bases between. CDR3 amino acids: CASSLPTATNEKLFF. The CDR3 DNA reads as TGTGCCAGCAGTTTGCCGACAGCAACTAATGAAAAACTGTTTTTT.

For the CDR3, the DNA is TGCGCCACCCTTAAGCGGGAAGGGGGAAATGAGCAGTTCTTC. It codes for CATLKREGGNEQFF. The rearrangement joins TRBV4-1 to TRBJ2-1, with a possible D match to TRBD2 (7 bases). This CDR3 has 14 residues. Per the germline V gene, CDR1 is MGHRA and CDR2 is YSYEKL. V was clipped by 10 bases and J by 7 bases, with 20 bases between them.

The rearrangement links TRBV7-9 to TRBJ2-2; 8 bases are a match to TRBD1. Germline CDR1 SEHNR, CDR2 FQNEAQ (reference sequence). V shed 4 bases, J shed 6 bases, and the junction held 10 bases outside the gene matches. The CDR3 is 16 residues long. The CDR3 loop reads CASSSKPTGAAGELFF. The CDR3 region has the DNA TGTGCCAGCAGCTCAAAACCGACAGGGGCGGCCGGGGAGCTGTTTTTT.

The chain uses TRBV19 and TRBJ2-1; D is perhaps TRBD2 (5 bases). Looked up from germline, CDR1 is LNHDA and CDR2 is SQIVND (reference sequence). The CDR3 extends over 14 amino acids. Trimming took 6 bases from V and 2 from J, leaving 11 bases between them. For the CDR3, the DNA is TGTGCCAGTAGCTACGCCGGGACCTACAATGAGCAGTTCTTC. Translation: CASSYAGTYNEQFF.

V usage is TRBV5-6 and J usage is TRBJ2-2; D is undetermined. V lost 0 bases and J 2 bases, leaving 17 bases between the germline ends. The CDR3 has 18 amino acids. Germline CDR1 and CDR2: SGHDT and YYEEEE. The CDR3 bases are TGTGCCAGCAGCTTGGATACAGATCCTCGAGACAACACCGGGGAGCTGTTTTTT. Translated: CASSLDTDPRDNTGELFF.

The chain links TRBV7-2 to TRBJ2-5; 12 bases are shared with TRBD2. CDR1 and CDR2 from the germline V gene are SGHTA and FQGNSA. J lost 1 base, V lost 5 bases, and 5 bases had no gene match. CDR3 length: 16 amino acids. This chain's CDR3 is CASSRRLAGVQETQYF. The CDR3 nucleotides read TGTGCCAGCAGCCGAAGACTAGCGGGGGTCCAAGAGACCCAGTACTTC. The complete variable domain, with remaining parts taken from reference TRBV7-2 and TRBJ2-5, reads GAGVSQSPSNKVTEKGKDVELRCDPISGHTALYWYRQSLGQGLEFLIYFQGNSAPDKSGLPSDRFSAERTGGSVSTLTIQRTQQEDSAVYLCASSRRLAGVQETQYFGPGTRLLVL.

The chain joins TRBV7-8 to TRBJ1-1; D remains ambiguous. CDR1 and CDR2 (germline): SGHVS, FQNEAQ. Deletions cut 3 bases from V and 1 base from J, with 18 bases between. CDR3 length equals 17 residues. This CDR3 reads CASSFARGRSWNTEAFF. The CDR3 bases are TGTGCCAGCAGCTTCGCTCGCGGGCGGAGTTGGAACACTGAAGCTTTCTTT.

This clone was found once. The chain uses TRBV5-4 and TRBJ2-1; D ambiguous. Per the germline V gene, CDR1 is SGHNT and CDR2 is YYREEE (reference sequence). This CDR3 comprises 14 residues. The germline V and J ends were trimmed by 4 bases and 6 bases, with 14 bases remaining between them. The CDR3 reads CASSPLPPPNEQFF. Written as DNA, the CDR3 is TGTGCCAGCAGCCCACTCCCGCCCCCCAATGAGCAGTTCTTC.

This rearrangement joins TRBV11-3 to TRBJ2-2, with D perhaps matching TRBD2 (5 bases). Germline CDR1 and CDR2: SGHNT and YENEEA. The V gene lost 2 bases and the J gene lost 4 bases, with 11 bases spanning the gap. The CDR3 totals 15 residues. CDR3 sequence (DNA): TGTGCCAGCAGCTTACGGGGTACGGCCACCGGGGAGCTGTTTTTT. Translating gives CASSLRGTATGELFF.

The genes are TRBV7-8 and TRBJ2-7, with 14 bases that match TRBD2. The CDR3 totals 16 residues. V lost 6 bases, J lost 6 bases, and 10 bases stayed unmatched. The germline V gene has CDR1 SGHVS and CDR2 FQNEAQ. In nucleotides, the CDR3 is TGTGCCAGCAGATACGGACTAGCGGGAGGTCCCCTCGAGCAGTACTTC. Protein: CASRYGLAGGPLEQYF.

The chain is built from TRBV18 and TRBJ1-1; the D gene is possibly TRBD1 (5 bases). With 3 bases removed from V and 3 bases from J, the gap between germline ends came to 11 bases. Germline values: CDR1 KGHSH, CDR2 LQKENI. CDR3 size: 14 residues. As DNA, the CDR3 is TGTGCCAGCTCACCGGTAGGCAGGGACACTGAAGCTTTCTTT. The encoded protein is CASSPVGRDTEAFF.

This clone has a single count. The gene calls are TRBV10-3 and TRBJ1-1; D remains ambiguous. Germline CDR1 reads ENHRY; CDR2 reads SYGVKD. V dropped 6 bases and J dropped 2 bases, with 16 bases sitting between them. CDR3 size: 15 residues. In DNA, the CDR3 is TGTGCCATCAGACCCACGGGGTCTCAAAACACTGAAGCTTTCTTT. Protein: CAIRPTGSQNTEAFF.

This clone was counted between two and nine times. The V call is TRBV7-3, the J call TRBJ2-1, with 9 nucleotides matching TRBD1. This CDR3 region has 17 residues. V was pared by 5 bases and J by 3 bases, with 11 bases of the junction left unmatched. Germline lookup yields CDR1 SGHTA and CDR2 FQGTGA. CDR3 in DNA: TGTGCCAGCAGCCTACAGGGGGCGAGCCCTATCTACAATGAGCAGTTCTTC. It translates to CASSLQGASPIYNEQFF.

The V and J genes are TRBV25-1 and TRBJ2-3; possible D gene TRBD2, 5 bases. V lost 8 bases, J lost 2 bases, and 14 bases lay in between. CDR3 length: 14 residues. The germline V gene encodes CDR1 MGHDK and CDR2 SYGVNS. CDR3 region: CASARGDYTDTQYF. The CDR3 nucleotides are TGTGCCAGCGCCCGGGGAGACTACACAGATACGCAGTATTTT.

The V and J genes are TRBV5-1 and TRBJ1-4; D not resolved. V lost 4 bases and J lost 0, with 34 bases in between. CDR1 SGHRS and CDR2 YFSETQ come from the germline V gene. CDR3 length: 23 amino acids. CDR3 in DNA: TGCGCCAGCAGCCCTTCTACCCCCATCATTCTAACCCTCCACCCAACAACTAATGAAAAACTGTTTTTT. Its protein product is CASSPSTPIILTLHPTTNEKLFF.

DNA for the CDR3: TGTGCCAGCAGTCCCTCCGGACAGAACATGAACACTGAAGCTTTCTTT. Translating it yields CASSPSGQNMNTEAFF. The V and J genes are TRBV11-1 and TRBJ1-1; perhaps TRBD1 as D (6 bases). Trimming stripped 6 bases from V and 0 bases from J, with 17 bases between. This CDR3 is built from 16 residues. Germline-derived CDR1 and CDR2 are SGHAT and FQDESV (reference sequence).

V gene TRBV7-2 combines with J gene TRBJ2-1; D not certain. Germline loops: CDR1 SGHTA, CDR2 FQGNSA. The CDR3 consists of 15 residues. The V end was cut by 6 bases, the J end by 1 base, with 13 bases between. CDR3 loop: CASRPTAGSYNEQFF. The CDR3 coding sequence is TGTGCCAGCAGACCCACAGCAGGTTCCTACAATGAGCAGTTCTTC.

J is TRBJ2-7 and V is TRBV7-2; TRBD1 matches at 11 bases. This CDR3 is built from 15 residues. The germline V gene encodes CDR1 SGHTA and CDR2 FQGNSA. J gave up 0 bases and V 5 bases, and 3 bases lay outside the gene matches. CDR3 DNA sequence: TGTGCCAGCAGCCCTGGGACAGGGGGCTCCTACGAGCAGTACTTC. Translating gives CASSPGTGGSYEQYF.

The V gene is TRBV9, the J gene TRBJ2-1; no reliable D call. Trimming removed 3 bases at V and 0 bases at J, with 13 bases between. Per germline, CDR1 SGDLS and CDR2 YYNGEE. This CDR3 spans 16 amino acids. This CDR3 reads CASSARVLSSYNEQFF. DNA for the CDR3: TGTGCCAGCAGCGCCCGGGTCCTGAGCTCCTACAATGAGCAGTTCTTC. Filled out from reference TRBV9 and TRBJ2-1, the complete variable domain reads DSGVTQTPKHLITATGQRVTLRCSPRSGDLSVYWYQQSLDQGLQFLIQYYNGEERAKGNILERFSAQQFPDLHSELNLSSLELGDSALYFCASSARVLSSYNEQFFGPGTRLTVL.